This T cell receptor (beta chain) originates from a study of T cells in Graves' hyperthyroidism and ophthalmopathy. The study's findings and limits: Separation of ophthalmopathy from stable hyperthyroidism was achieved by a 13 V-J model.

This clonotype has a count of ten or more. Its antigen is as yet unknown. The CDR3 runs to 17 residues. CDR1 GTSNPN and CDR2 SVGIG come from the germline V gene (reference sequence). V lost 2 bases to trimming and J lost 7 bases; unmatched junction nucleotides: 18. The investigators amplified TCR beta CDR3 regions from RNA transcripts. Carried out on the TCR CDR3, a first-round RT-PCR used the HTBI primer set. TCRdb redid the calling of the multiplex PCR reads with MiXCR, one entry per CDR3 protein. Among 500,000 or so distinct CDR3 sequences, roughly 17% were seen once, and the ten largest hold roughly a sixth.

This TCR came from a woman aged 18-29 years with Graves' ophthalmopathy. Source material: blood. The chain joins TRBV30 to TRBJ1-2, with 8 bases lining up with TRBD1. CDR3 nucleotide sequence: TGTGCCTGGAGTTTAGGAACTCCCCAGGGGGCTTTCGGTGGCTACACCTTC. It encodes CAWSLGTPQGAFGGYTF. Combining the CDR3 with reference TRBV30 and TRBJ1-2 gives the whole variable domain SQTIHQWPATLVQPVGSPLSLECTVEGTSNPNLYWYRQAAGRGLQLLFYSVGIGQISSEVPQNLSASRPQDRQFILSSKKLLLSDSGFYLCAWSLGTPQGAFGGYTFGSGTRLTVV.